Each of the 31 T cell receptor beta chains below was sequenced from the same sample in a study of pediatric ulcerative colitis (dated by TCRdb to the late 2010s). Library prep was done by the immunoSEQ multiplex PCR assay. The source is immuneACCESS, and TCRdb retained only in-frame sequences with V and J called. Part of the clones is not carried over; for the studies checked, unresolved V genes explain less than half of this, and the remainder is unexplained. The sample table lists tens of thousands of clones, 80% to 90% of them with a count of one. The top ten clonotypes cover about 1.5% of the sample. Sequencing was carried out using blood. These receptors were collected from a boy between 10 and 17 years old who was a control in a study of pediatric ulcerative colitis.

The rearrangement joins TRBV19 to TRBJ1-3, with D hard to call. The CDR3 contains 13 residues. Germline V gives CDR1 LNHDA, CDR2 SQIVND (reference sequence). With 5 bases removed from V and 4 bases from J, the gap between germline ends came to 9 bases. The DNA for the CDR3 is TGTGCCAGTAGTCCCGACAAAGGAAACACCATATATTTT. Its translation is CASSPDKGNTIYF.

The chain couples TRBV28 to TRBJ2-1; 9 positions match TRBD2. This CDR3 has 17 amino acids. J was trimmed by 3 bases and V by 3 bases; bases with no gene match: 9. The germline gives CDR1 MDHEN, CDR2 SYDVKM. The CDR3 nucleotides are TGTGCCAGCAGTTTTATCCCAGCGGGAGGCCACTACAATGAGCAGTTCTTC. It is translated as CASSFIPAGGHYNEQFF.

J is TRBJ2-2 and V is TRBV5-4; no reliable D call. The V end lost 1 base, the J end lost 7 bases, and 5 bases lay between the germline ends. Germline V gene lookup returns CDR1 SGHNT and CDR2 YYREEE (reference sequence). CDR3 length equals 12 residues. CDR3 residues: CASSLRDGELFF. The CDR3 DNA reads TGTGCCAGCAGCTTGAGAGACGGGGAGCTGTTTTTT.

The V gene is TRBV7-2, the J gene TRBJ2-5; TRBD2 agrees at 10 bases. The CDR3 is 15 residues long. The trim removed 2 bases at V and 2 bases at J, leaving 2 bases unmatched. The germline CDR1 and CDR2 sequences are SGHTA and FQGNSA. The CDR3 protein is CASSLSGGGQETQYF. The CDR3 coding sequence is TGTGCCAGCAGCTTAAGCGGGGGGGGTCAAGAGACCCAGTACTTC.

This chain links TRBV5-1 with TRBJ1-3; 10 positions agree with TRBD1. V dropped 3 bases and J dropped 0; count of bases not matched to a gene: 3. CDR3 length: 16 amino acids. Germline assignment: CDR1 SGHRS and CDR2 YFSETQ. As DNA, the CDR3 is TGCGCCAGCAGCTGGACAGGGGGTAACTCTGGAAACACCATATATTTT. As protein: CASSWTGGNSGNTIYF.

The V call is TRBV14, the J call TRBJ2-7, with D maybe TRBD1 (5 bases). Germline V gives CDR1 SGHDN, CDR2 FVKESK. The V gene lost 0 bases and the J gene lost 2 bases, with 8 bases spanning the gap. CDR3 length: 14 residues. The CDR3 region is CASSQEGPPYEQYF. The CDR3 coding sequence is TGTGCCAGCAGCCAAGAGGGGCCGCCCTACGAGCAGTACTTC. Supplemented by reference TRBV14 and TRBJ2-7, the full variable domain reads EAGVTQFPSHSVIEKGQTVTLRCDPISGHDNLYWYRRVMGKEIKFLLHFVKESKQDESGMPNNRFLAERTGGTYSTLKVQPAELEDSGVYFCASSQEGPPYEQYFGPGTRLTVT.

V usage is TRBV11-2 and J usage is TRBJ2-7; 7 nucleotides align to TRBD1. Germline V gene lookup returns CDR1 SGHAT and CDR2 FQNNGV. Trimming at V came to 5 bases and at J to 0 bases, leaving 4 bases not matched to a gene. The CDR3 spans 14 residues. The DNA of the CDR3 is TGTGCCAGCAGCCCCAGACAGGGCTCCTACGAGCAGTACTTC. Protein product: CASSPRQGSYEQYF.

This clone came up once. The chain joins TRBV6-5 to TRBJ2-1, with 9 positions matching TRBD2. This CDR3 is 14 amino acids long. V lost 6 bases and J lost 5; bases outside the gene matches: 5. Germline V gives CDR1 MNHEY, CDR2 SVGAGI. CDR3 in DNA: TGTGCCAGCAGAGCGGGAGGCCCCCACAATGAGCAGTTCTTC. Its translation: CASRAGGPHNEQFF.

The gene calls are TRBV20-1 and TRBJ2-3, with no clear D. Trimming pared 1 base from V and 4 bases from J, leaving 3 bases between. The CDR3 covers 11 residues. Germline V lookup: CDR1 DFQATT, CDR2 SNEGSKA (reference sequence). The CDR3 spells CSARAADTQYF. CDR3 sequence (DNA): TGCAGTGCTAGAGCAGCAGATACGCAGTATTTT.

V usage is TRBV15 and J usage is TRBJ2-1, with D uncertain. CDR1 is LNHNV, CDR2 YYDKDF, per germline (reference sequence). This CDR3 has 16 residues. The germline V and J ends were trimmed by 1 base and 6 bases, with 16 bases remaining between them. The chain's CDR3 is CATSRGTGSGINEQFF. CDR3 nucleotide sequence: TGTGCCACCAGCAGAGGGACCGGTAGTGGCATCAATGAGCAGTTCTTC.

The count of this clone is one. This chain links TRBV28 with TRBJ2-3; a weak D match, TRBD2 (5 bases). Germline values: CDR1 MDHEN, CDR2 SYDVKM. This CDR3 is 15 amino acids long. Trimming removed 2 bases at V and 2 bases at J, with 11 bases between. This CDR3 is CASSLTRTLTDTQYF. The CDR3 region has the DNA TGTGCCAGCAGTTTAACCAGGACTCTCACAGATACGCAGTATTTT. The full variable domain, rest sourced from reference TRBV28 and TRBJ2-3, is DVKVTQSSRYLVKRTGEKVFLECVQDMDHENMFWYRQDPGLGLRLIYFSYDVKMKEKGDIPEGYSVSREKKERFSLILESASTNQTSMYLCASSLTRTLTDTQYFGPGTRLTVL.

The chain is built from TRBV6-5 and TRBJ1-2; D is perhaps TRBD1 (5 bases). Germline CDR1 MNHEY, CDR2 SVGAGI. The CDR3 consists of 13 residues. V lost 6 bases to trimming and J lost 1 base, with 9 bases between them. CDR3 loop: CASRQTVNYGYTF. DNA for the CDR3: TGTGCCAGCAGGCAGACAGTTAACTATGGCTACACCTTC.

The V call is TRBV7-3, the J call TRBJ2-5; tentative D call: TRBD2 (6 bases). Deletions cut 5 bases from V and 1 base from J, with 8 bases between. The CDR3 covers 13 residues. CDR1 is SGHTA, CDR2 FQGTGA, per germline. The CDR3 region has the DNA TGTGCCAGCAGCACGACTAGCCAAGAGACCCAGTACTTC. This gives the protein CASSTTSQETQYF.

This chain links TRBV4-3 with TRBJ2-1, with TRBD2 matching over 7 bases. The CDR3 runs 14 residues. Germline assignment: CDR1 LGHNA and CDR2 YSLEER. The V segment lost 4 bases and the J segment 9 bases; nucleotides outside the gene matches: 9. The CDR3 loop is CASSRAPLAIEQFF. The CDR3 nucleotides read TGCGCCAGCAGCCGAGCTCCACTAGCGATTGAGCAGTTCTTC.

The rearrangement uses TRBV5-1 and TRBJ2-5; 8 nucleotides agree with TRBD2. CDR3 length equals 17 residues. Looked up from germline, CDR1 is SGHRS and CDR2 is YFSETQ. Germline trimming cut 1 base from V and 5 bases from J; bases unmatched to any gene: 13. This CDR3 reads CASSLMFRGGHGETQYF. The CDR3 region has the DNA TGCGCCAGCAGCTTGATGTTTCGGGGGGGCCATGGGGAGACCCAGTACTTC.

The rearrangement joins TRBV15 to TRBJ1-1; 7 bases are shared with TRBD1. V was clipped by 0 bases and J by 3 bases; unmatched bases: 10. Germline V gene data show CDR1 as LNHNV and CDR2 as YYDKDF (reference sequence). The CDR3 totals 17 residues. CDR3 in amino acids: CATSRDYPGGSDTEAFF. CDR3 bases: TGTGCCACCAGCAGAGATTACCCAGGGGGGTCGGACACTGAAGCTTTCTTT.

V and J are TRBV5-1 and TRBJ2-5, with 11 bases identical to TRBD2. Germline CDR1 SGHRS, CDR2 YFSETQ. The CDR3 consists of 17 residues. Trimming cost V 3 bases and J 6 bases; bases outside gene matches: 13. CDR3 residues: CASSYLAGGGGSQTQYF. DNA for the CDR3: TGCGCCAGCAGCTACCTAGCGGGAGGCGGTGGGTCGCAGACCCAGTACTTC.

V and J are TRBV4-1 and TRBJ2-1; no firm D call. The germline V and J ends were trimmed by 1 base and 8 bases, with 12 bases remaining between them. Germline V lookup: CDR1 MGHRA, CDR2 YSYEKL. The CDR3 runs 14 residues. DNA of the CDR3: TGCGCCAGCAGCCAAGGGGTAAGCTTGGATGAGCAGTTCTTC. It encodes CASSQGVSLDEQFF.

This chain links TRBV20-1 with TRBJ1-1; D gene ambiguous. The CDR3 length is 11 residues. Germline CDR1 is DFQATT and CDR2 is SNEGSKA (reference sequence). The CDR3 nucleotides read TGCACCTTACAGAGCAACACTGAAGCTTTCTTT. It yields the protein CTLQSNTEAFF.

The chain recombines TRBV28 with TRBJ1-3; D ambiguous. The germline V and J ends were trimmed by 5 bases and 0 bases, with 14 bases remaining between them. This CDR3 is built from 16 residues. Germline V gene sequence: CDR1 MDHEN, CDR2 SYDVKM. Here the CDR3 DNA reads TGTGCCAGCAGTCCCCACGACCAGGACTCTGGAAACACCATATATTTT. Its protein is CASSPHDQDSGNTIYF.

The chain combines TRBV6-1 with TRBJ2-7; D not certain. Germline CDR1 MNHNS, CDR2 SASEGT. Trimming cost V 6 bases and J 0 bases, with 9 bases left between them. The CDR3 covers 13 residues. CDR3 protein: CASSLTPSYEQYF. CDR3 nucleotides: TGTGCCAGCAGCTTGACACCCTCCTACGAGCAGTACTTC.

The rearrangement uses TRBV2 and TRBJ1-2, with D uncertain. Germline-derived CDR1 and CDR2 are SNHLY and FYNNEI. V was pared by 2 bases and J by 1 base, with 11 bases between. The CDR3 loop spans 15 amino acids. CDR3 protein: CASSESLALNYGYTF. The CDR3 nucleotides are TGTGCCAGCAGTGAATCCTTGGCACTTAACTATGGCTACACCTTC.

V is TRBV29-1 and J is TRBJ2-7; 13 nucleotides agree with TRBD2. J was trimmed by 4 bases and V by 6 bases; bases with no gene match: 6. The CDR3 contains 14 residues. CDR1 SQVTM and CDR2 ANQGSEA come from the germline V gene. The CDR3 is CSVTGLAGRYEQYF. The CDR3 DNA reads as TGCAGCGTGACGGGACTAGCGGGAAGGTACGAGCAGTACTTC.

This clone is a singleton in its sample. The chain links TRBV6-1 to TRBJ1-5; D ambiguous. Trimming removed 6 bases at V and 4 bases at J, with 16 bases between. This CDR3 is built from 15 residues. In germline, CDR1 is MNHNS, CDR2 SASEGT. The CDR3 region is CASRSSETINQPQHF. CDR3 nucleotides: TGTGCCAGCAGGTCGTCCGAGACCATTAATCAGCCCCAGCATTTT.

A remark on this clone: A much larger clone lies one base from this, so it may be a read error. The chain is built from TRBV7-2 and TRBJ2-2; no firm D call. The germline gives CDR1 SGHTA, CDR2 FQGNSA. Trimming stripped 5 bases from V and 5 bases from J, with 9 bases between. The CDR3 extends over 13 amino acids. The CDR3 DNA reads as TGTGCCAGCAGCCCCGTGAGGACCGGGGAGCTGTTTTTT. Amino acid sequence: CASSPVRTGELFF.

The chain uses TRBV13 and TRBJ2-2; no firm D call. The V gene lost 0 bases and the J gene lost 1 base, with 0 bases spanning the gap. This CDR3 region has 13 residues. Germline lookup yields CDR1 PRHDT and CDR2 FYEKMQ (reference sequence). The CDR3 DNA sequence: TGTGCCAGCAGCTTAGGGAACACCGGGGAGCTGTTTTTT. Translation: CASSLGNTGELFF.

The rearrangement uses TRBV7-2 and TRBJ1-1, with no clear D. The CDR3 consists of 15 residues. In germline, CDR1 is SGHTA, CDR2 FQGNSA. Trimming took off 1 base at V and 3 bases at J, with 12 bases between the two ends. CDR3: CASSLGQGFYTEAFF. CDR3 in DNA: TGTGCCAGCAGCTTAGGCCAAGGGTTTTACACTGAAGCTTTCTTT.

This chain links TRBV19 with TRBJ2-7; 8 bases fit TRBD1. From germline, CDR1 is LNHDA and CDR2 SQIVND (reference sequence). The V and J ends lost 4 bases and 5 bases, in that order; junction bases with no gene match: 4. CDR3 length equals 13 residues. The CDR3 is CASSTGQGNEQYF. CDR3 in DNA: TGTGCCAGTAGTACAGGACAGGGAAACGAGCAGTACTTC. The full variable domain, its missing parts supplied by reference TRBV19 and TRBJ2-7, is DGGITQSPKYLFRKEGQNVTLSCEQNLNHDAMYWYRQDPGQGLRLIYYSQIVNDFQKGDIAEGYSVSREKKESFPLTVTSAQKNPTAFYLCASSTGQGNEQYFGPGTRLTVT.

There are a few counts of this clone. The chain uses TRBV19 and TRBJ1-4; possible D gene TRBD1, 5 bases. Germline values: CDR1 LNHDA, CDR2 SQIVND (reference sequence). Trimming took 8 bases from V and 0 from J, leaving 7 bases between them. The CDR3 runs 13 residues. CDR3 in amino acids: CASGRATNEKLFF. CDR3 bases: TGTGCCAGTGGCAGGGCAACTAATGAAAAACTGTTTTTT.

The CDR3 sequence: CASSLSGGNNEQFF. As DNA, the CDR3 is TGTGCCAGCTCTCTCAGCGGGGGCAACAATGAGCAGTTCTTC. The chain has TRBV18 and TRBJ2-1; 8 positions agree with TRBD2. Per the germline V gene, CDR1 is KGHSH and CDR2 is LQKENI. This CDR3 region has 14 residues. V dropped 6 bases and J dropped 5; count of bases not matched to a gene: 6.

This clone was observed once. The V call is TRBV28, the J call TRBJ2-1, with no clear D. There are 12 residues in the CDR3. CDR1 and CDR2 from the germline V gene are MDHEN and SYDVKM. Trimming took 4 bases from V and 3 from J, leaving 4 bases between them. This chain's CDR3 is CASSSYYNEQFF. The CDR3 DNA sequence: TGTGCCAGCAGTTCCTACTACAATGAGCAGTTCTTC. The complete variable domain, with remaining parts taken from reference TRBV28 and TRBJ2-1, reads DVKVTQSSRYLVKRTGEKVFLECVQDMDHENMFWYRQDPGLGLRLIYFSYDVKMKEKGDIPEGYSVSREKKERFSLILESASTNQTSMYLCASSSYYNEQFFGPGTRLTVL.